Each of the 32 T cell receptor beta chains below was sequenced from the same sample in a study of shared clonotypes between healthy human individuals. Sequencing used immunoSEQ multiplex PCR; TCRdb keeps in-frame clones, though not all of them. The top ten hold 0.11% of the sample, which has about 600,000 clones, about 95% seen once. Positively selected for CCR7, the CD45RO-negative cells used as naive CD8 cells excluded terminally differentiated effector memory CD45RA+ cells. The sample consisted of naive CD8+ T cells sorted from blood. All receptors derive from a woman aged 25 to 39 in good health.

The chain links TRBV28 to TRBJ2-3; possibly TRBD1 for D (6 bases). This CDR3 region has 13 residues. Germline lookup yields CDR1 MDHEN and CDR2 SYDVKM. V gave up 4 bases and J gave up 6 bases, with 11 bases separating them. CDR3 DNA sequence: TGTGCCAGCAGTTCCACAGGGTTGGATACGCAGTATTTT. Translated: CASSSTGLDTQYF.

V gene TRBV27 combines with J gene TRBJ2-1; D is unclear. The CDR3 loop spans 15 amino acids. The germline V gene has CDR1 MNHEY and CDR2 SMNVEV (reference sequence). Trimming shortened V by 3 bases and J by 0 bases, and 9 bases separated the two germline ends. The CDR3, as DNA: TGTGCCAGCAGTTTTGGGGTCAGCTCCTACAATGAGCAGTTCTTC. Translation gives CASSFGVSSYNEQFF.

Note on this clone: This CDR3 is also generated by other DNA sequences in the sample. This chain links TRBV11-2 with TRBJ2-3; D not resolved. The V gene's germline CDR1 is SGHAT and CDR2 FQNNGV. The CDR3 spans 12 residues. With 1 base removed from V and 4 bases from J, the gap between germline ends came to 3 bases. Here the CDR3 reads CASSLGSDTQYF. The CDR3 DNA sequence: TGTGCCAGCAGCTTAGGCTCAGATACGCAGTATTTT.

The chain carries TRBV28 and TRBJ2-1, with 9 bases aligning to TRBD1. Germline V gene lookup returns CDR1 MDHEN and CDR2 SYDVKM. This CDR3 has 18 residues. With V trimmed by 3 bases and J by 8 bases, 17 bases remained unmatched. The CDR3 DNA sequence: TGTGCCAGCAGTTTTCACTTACAGGGGGCTAATCCGGTGGATGAGCAGTTCTTC. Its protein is CASSFHLQGANPVDEQFF.

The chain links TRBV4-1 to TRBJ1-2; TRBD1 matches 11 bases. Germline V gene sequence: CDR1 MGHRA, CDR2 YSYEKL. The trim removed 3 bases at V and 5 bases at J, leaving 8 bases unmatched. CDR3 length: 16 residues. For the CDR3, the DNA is TGCGCCAGCAGCCAGTTCCCGGGACAGGGGGTTTATGGCTACACCTTC. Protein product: CASSQFPGQGVYGYTF.

Written as DNA, the CDR3 is TGTGCCTGGAGTTACCCCTTGGGGAAGTGGGGCTACACCTTC. It codes for CAWSYPLGKWGYTF. This chain connects TRBV30 to TRBJ1-2; D remains ambiguous. The CDR3 contains 14 residues. Germline loops: CDR1 GTSNPN, CDR2 SVGIG (reference sequence). V lost 2 bases and J lost 8, with 18 bases in between.

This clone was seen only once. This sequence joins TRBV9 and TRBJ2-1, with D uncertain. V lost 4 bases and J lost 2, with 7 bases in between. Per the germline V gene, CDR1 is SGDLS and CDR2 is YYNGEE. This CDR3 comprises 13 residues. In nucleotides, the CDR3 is TGTGCCAGCAGCTCTGGGACCTACAATGAGCAGTTCTTC. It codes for CASSSGTYNEQFF. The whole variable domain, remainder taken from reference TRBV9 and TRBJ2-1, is DSGVTQTPKHLITATGQRVTLRCSPRSGDLSVYWYQQSLDQGLQFLIQYYNGEERAKGNILERFSAQQFPDLHSELNLSSLELGDSALYFCASSSGTYNEQFFGPGTRLTVL.

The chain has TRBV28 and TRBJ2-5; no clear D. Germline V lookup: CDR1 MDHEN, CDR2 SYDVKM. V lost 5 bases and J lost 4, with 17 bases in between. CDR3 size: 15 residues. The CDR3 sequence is CASSPRWGMGETQYF. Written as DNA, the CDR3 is TGTGCCAGCAGTCCCCGGTGGGGTATGGGAGAGACCCAGTACTTC.

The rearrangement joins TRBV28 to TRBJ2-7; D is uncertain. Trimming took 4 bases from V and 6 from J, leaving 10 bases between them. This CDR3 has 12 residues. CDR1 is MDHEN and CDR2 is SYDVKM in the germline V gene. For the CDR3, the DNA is TGTGCCAGCAGTTCCTCAAGTTTCGAGCAGTACTTC. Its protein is CASSSSSFEQYF.

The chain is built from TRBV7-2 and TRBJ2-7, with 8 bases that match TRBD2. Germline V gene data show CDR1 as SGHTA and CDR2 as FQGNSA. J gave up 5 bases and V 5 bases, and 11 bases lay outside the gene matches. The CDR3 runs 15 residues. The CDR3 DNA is TGTGCCAGCAGCCCTGGGACTAGTGTTGGTGACGAGCAGTACTTC. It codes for CASSPGTSVGDEQYF.

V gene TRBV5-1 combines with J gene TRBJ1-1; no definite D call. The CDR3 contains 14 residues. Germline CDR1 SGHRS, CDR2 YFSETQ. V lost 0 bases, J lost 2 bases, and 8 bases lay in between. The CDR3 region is CASSLGQDNTEAFF. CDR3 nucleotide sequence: TGCGCCAGCAGCTTGGGGCAGGATAACACTGAAGCTTTCTTT.

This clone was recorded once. The DNA of the CDR3 is TGCGCCAGCAGCCAAGAGTCGGGAACAGGCTCCTTCATAATCGGCTACACCTTC. It codes for CASSQESGTGSFIIGYTF. The chain links TRBV4-1 to TRBJ1-2, with D perhaps TRBD1 (5 bases). The CDR3 has 18 residues. Trimming shortened V by 0 bases and J by 8 bases, and 25 bases separated the two germline ends. CDR1 and CDR2 from the germline V gene are MGHRA and YSYEKL.

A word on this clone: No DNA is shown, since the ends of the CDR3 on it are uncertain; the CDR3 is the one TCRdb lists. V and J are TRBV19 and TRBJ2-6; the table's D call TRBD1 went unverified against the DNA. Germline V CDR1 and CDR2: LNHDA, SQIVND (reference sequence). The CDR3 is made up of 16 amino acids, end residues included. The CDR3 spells CASSSGGTGGANVLTF.

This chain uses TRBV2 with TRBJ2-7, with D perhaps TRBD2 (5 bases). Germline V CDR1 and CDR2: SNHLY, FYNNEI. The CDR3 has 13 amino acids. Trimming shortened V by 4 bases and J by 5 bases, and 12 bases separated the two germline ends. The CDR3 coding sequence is TGTGCCAGCAGTGGGGTTAGCGCCCACGAGCAGTACTTC. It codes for CASSGVSAHEQYF. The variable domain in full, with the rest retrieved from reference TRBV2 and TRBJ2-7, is EPEVTQTPSHQVTQMGQEVILRCVPISNHLYFYWYRQILGQKVEFLVSFYNNEISEKSEIFDDQFSVERPDGSNFTLKIRSTKLEDSAMYFCASSGVSAHEQYFGPGTRLTVT.

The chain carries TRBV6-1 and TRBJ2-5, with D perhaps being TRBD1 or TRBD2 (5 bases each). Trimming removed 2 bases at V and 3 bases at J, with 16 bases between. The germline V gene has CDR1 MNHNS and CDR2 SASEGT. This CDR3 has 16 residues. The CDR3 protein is CASSETVLGEEETQYF. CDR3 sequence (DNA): TGTGCCAGCAGTGAAACCGTTTTGGGGGAAGAAGAGACCCAGTACTTC.

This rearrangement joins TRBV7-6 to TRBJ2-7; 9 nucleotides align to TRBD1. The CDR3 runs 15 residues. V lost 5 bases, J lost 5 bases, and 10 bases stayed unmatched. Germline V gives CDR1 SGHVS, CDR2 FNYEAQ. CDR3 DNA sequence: TGTGCCAGCAGCCACCCCGGGACAGGGTTCAACGAGCAGTACTTC. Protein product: CASSHPGTGFNEQYF.

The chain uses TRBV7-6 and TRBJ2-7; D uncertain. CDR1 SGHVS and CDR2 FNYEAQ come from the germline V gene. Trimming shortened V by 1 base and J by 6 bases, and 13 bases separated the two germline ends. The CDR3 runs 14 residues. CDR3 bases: TGTGCCAGCAGCTTAGTGGCAGGTTATGGCGAGCAGTACTTC. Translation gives CASSLVAGYGEQYF.

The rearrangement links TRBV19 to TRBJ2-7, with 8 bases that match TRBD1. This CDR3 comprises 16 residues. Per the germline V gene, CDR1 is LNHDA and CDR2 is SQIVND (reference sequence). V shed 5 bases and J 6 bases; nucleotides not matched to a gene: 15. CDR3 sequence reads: CASSAYLVAGGGEQYF. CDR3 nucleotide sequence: TGTGCCAGTAGTGCCTATCTGGTGGCAGGGGGCGGCGAGCAGTACTTC.

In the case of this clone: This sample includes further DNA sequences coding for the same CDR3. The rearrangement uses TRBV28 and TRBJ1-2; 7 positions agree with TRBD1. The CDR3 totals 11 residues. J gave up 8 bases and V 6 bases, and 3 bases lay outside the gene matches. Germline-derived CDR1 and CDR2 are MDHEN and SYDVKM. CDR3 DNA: TGTGCCAGCAGCCCAGGGGGGGGCTACACCTTC. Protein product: CASSPGGGYTF.

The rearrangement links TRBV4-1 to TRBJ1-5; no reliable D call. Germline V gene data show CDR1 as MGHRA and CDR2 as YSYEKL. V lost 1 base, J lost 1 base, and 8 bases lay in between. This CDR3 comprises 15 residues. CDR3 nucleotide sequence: TGCGCCAGCAGCCAAGGGATTTCGAGCAATCAGCCCCAGCATTTT. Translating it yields CASSQGISSNQPQHF.

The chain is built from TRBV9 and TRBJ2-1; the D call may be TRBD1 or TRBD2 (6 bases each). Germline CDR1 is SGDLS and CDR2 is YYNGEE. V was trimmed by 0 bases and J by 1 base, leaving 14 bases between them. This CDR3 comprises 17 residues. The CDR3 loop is CASSVDATGASYNEQFF. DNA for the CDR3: TGTGCCAGCAGCGTAGACGCCACGGGGGCGTCCTACAATGAGCAGTTCTTC. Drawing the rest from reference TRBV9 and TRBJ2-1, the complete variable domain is DSGVTQTPKHLITATGQRVTLRCSPRSGDLSVYWYQQSLDQGLQFLIQYYNGEERAKGNILERFSAQQFPDLHSELNLSSLELGDSALYFCASSVDATGASYNEQFFGPGTRLTVL.

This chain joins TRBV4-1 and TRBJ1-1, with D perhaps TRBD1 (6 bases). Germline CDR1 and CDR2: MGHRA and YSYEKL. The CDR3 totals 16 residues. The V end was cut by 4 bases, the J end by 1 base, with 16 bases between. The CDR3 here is CASSLWPGQQNTEAFF. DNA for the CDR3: TGCGCCAGCAGCCTATGGCCAGGACAGCAGAACACTGAAGCTTTCTTT.

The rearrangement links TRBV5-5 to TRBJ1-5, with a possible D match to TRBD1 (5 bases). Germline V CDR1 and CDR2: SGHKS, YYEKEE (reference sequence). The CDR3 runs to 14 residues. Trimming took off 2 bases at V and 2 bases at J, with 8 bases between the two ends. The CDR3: CASSFDRGNQPQHF. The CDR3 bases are TGTGCCAGCAGCTTCGACAGAGGCAATCAGCCCCAGCATTTT.

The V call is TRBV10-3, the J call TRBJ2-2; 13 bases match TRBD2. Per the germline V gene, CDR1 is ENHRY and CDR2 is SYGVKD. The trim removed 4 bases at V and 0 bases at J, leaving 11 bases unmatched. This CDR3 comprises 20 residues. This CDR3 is CAISVDNTGTSGTNTGELFF. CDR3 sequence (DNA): TGTGCCATCAGTGTTGACAACACCGGGACTAGCGGGACGAACACCGGGGAGCTGTTTTTT.

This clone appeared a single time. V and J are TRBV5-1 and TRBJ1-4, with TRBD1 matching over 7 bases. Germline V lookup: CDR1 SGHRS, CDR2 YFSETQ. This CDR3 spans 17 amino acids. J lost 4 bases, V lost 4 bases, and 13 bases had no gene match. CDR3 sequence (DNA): TGCGCCAGCAGCCCACCTAACAGGGGACGCGGTAATGAAAAACTGTTTTTT. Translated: CASSPPNRGRGNEKLFF.

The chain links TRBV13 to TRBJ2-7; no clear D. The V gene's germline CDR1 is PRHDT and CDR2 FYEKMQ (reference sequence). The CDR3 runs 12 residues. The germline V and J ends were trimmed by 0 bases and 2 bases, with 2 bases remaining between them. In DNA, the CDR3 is TGTGCCAGCAGCTTAGGGGCCTACGAGCAGTACTTC. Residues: CASSLGAYEQYF.

The CDR3 DNA reads as TGCAGCGTTTCTATGAACACTGAAGCTTTCTTT. It is translated as CSVSMNTEAFF. The chain joins TRBV29-1 to TRBJ1-1; no clear D gene. The CDR3 covers 11 residues. Germline V gene data show CDR1 as SQVTM and CDR2 as ANQGSEA. Trimming pared 5 bases from V and 0 bases from J, leaving 4 bases between.

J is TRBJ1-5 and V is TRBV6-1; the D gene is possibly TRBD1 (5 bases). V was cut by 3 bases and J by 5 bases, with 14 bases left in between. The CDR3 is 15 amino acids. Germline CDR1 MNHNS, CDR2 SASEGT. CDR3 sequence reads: CASSDQGAPDQPQHF. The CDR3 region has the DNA TGTGCCAGCAGTGACCAGGGAGCACCGGATCAGCCCCAGCATTTT.

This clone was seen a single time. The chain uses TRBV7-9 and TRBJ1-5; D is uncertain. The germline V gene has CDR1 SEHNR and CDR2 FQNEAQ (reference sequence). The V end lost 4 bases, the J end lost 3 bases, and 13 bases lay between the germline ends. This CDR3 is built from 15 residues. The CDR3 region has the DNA TGTGCCAGCAGCTGGGAGGGCGGATTCAATCAGCCCCAGCATTTT. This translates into CASSWEGGFNQPQHF. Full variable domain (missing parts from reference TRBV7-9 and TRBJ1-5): DTGVSQNPRHKITKRGQNVTFRCDPISEHNRLYWYRQTLGQGPEFLTYFQNEAQLEKSRLLSDRFSAERPKGSFSTLEIQRTEQGDSAMYLCASSWEGGFNQPQHFGDGTRLSIL.

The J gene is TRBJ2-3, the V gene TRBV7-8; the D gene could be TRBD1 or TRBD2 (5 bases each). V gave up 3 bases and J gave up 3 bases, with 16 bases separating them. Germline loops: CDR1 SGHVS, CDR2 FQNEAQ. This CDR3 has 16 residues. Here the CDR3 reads CASSFRSGRRTDTQYF. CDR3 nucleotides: TGTGCCAGCAGCTTTCGCTCGGGGCGTAGGACAGATACGCAGTATTTT.

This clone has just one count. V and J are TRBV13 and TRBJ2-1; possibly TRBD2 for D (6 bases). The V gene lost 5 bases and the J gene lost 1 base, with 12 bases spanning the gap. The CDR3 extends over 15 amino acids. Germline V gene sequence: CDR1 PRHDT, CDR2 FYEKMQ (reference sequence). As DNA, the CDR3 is TGTGCCAGCAGCCCGCCGGGGGAATCCTACAATGAGCAGTTCTTC. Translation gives CASSPPGESYNEQFF.

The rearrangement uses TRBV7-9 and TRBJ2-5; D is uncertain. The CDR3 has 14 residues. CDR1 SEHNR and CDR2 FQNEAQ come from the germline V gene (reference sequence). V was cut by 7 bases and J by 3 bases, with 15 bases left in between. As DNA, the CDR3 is TGTGCCAGCAACCACCAAGACGGAGAAGAGACCCAGTACTTC. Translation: CASNHQDGEETQYF.